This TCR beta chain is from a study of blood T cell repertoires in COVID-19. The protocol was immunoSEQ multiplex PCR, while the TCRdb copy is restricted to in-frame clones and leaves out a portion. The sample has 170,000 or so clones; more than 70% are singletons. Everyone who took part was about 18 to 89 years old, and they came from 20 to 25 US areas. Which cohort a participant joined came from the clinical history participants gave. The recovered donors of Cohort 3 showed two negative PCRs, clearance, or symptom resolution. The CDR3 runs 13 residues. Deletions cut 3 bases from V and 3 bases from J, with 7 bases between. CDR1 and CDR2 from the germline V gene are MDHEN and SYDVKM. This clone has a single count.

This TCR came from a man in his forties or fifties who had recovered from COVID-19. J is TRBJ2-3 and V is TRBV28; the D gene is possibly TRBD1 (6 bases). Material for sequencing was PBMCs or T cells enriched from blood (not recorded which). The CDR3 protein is CASSLGTTDTQYF. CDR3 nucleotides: TGTGCCAGCAGTTTGGGGACAACAGATACGCAGTATTTT.